This entry lists 17 T cell receptor beta chains sequenced from one sample in a study of T cell responses to AZD1222 COVID-19 vaccine. Profiled with immunoSEQ multiplex PCR; TCRdb holds only in-frame clones, not every one. The sample lists 200,000 to 300,000 clones; 93% were seen once. The specimen comprised peripheral blood, sampled on day 0 of AZD1222 vaccination. The receptor source for this set is an adult in good health.

This clone was seen just once. The chain carries TRBV28 and TRBJ1-5; tentative D call: TRBD1 (6 bases). The germline V gene encodes CDR1 MDHEN and CDR2 SYDVKM. The CDR3 has 14 amino acids. Between the trimmed V and J ends, which lost 6 bases and 6 bases, there was a span of 15 bases. The CDR3 sequence is CASRGGAGAQPQHF. Written as DNA, the CDR3 is TGTGCCAGCAGGGGGGGGGCAGGAGCTCAGCCCCAGCATTTT.

The chain links TRBV28 to TRBJ1-1; the D gene is possibly TRBD1 (6 bases). Germline V gene lookup returns CDR1 MDHEN and CDR2 SYDVKM. The CDR3 runs to 17 residues. V was cut by 1 base and J by 0 bases, with 15 bases left in between. CDR3: CASSLSPGTRMNTEAFF. In nucleotides, the CDR3 is TGTGCCAGCAGTTTATCCCCCGGGACAAGAATGAACACTGAAGCTTTCTTT.

This chain links TRBV28 with TRBJ1-6, with D uncertain. The germline CDR1 and CDR2 sequences are MDHEN and SYDVKM. V was trimmed by 3 bases and J by 0 bases, leaving 3 bases between them. CDR3 length: 14 amino acids. CDR3 in amino acids: CASSFRSYNSPLHF. The DNA for the CDR3 is TGTGCCAGCAGTTTCCGCTCCTATAATTCACCCCTCCACTTT.

This clone was observed a single time. The chain couples TRBV6-5 to TRBJ2-3; D is undetermined. Germline V gives CDR1 MNHEY, CDR2 SVGAGI. The CDR3 has 14 residues. V dropped 0 bases and J dropped 0 bases, with 4 bases sitting between them. The CDR3 nucleotides are TGTGCCAGCAGTTACTCGCAAAGCACAGATACGCAGTATTTT. Translation: CASSYSQSTDTQYF.

This chain joins TRBV7-2 and TRBJ2-2, with D possibly being TRBD2 (5 bases). The CDR3 has 15 amino acids. With 7 bases removed from V and 3 bases from J, the gap between germline ends came to 15 bases. CDR1 and CDR2 from the germline V gene are SGHTA and FQGNSA. This chain's CDR3 is CASTNRRAHTGELFF. The CDR3 DNA reads TGTGCCAGCACCAATCGGCGGGCGCACACCGGGGAGCTGTTTTTT.

The chain is built from TRBV25-1 and TRBJ2-1; 11 positions match TRBD2. Germline assignment: CDR1 MGHDK and CDR2 SYGVNS. The length of the CDR3 is 15 residues. The V gene end was trimmed by 3 bases and the J gene end by 8 bases; junction bases not matched to a gene: 6. CDR3 in amino acids: CASSEPSGRPDEQFF. The CDR3 region has the DNA TGTGCCAGCAGTGAGCCTAGCGGGAGGCCTGATGAGCAGTTCTTC.

The V and J genes are TRBV7-3 and TRBJ2-1, with 8 bases fitting TRBD2. The ends lost 0 bases at V and 7 bases at J; junction bases unmatched: 5. Germline CDR1 reads SGHTA; CDR2 reads FQGTGA. The CDR3 runs 15 residues. CDR3 residues: CASSLTGGAGNEQFF. DNA for the CDR3: TGTGCCAGCAGCTTAACCGGGGGGGCCGGTAATGAGCAGTTCTTC.

This chain uses TRBV12-3 or TRBV12-4 with TRBJ1-1; TRBD1 might be the D (5 bases). This CDR3 region has 13 residues. V lost 2 bases to trimming and J lost 6 bases, with 10 bases between them. Here the CDR3 reads CASSLRGGAEAFF. The CDR3 DNA reads TGTGCCAGCAGTTTAAGGGGCGGCGCTGAAGCTTTCTTT.

J is TRBJ2-7 and V is TRBV9, with TRBD1 matching 9 bases. With 2 bases clipped from V and 3 bases from J, the junction kept 9 bases outside the gene matches. Germline CDR1 and CDR2: SGDLS and YYNGEE. This CDR3 has 16 residues. This chain's CDR3 is CASSVSTGTGIYEQYF. In DNA form, the CDR3 reads TGTGCCAGCAGCGTCTCTACCGGGACAGGGATCTACGAGCAGTACTTC. Complete variable domain (other parts from reference TRBV9 and TRBJ2-7): DSGVTQTPKHLITATGQRVTLRCSPRSGDLSVYWYQQSLDQGLQFLIQYYNGEERAKGNILERFSAQQFPDLHSELNLSSLELGDSALYFCASSVSTGTGIYEQYFGPGTRLTVT.

V and J are TRBV5-1 and TRBJ1-2; D might be TRBD1 (6 bases). V lost 5 bases and J lost 4, with 18 bases in between. This CDR3 region has 15 residues. Germline V CDR1 and CDR2: SGHRS, YFSETQ. CDR3 residues: CASSLGAGSGYGYTF. CDR3 DNA sequence: TGCGCCAGCAGTCTGGGGGCCGGGTCGGGCTATGGCTACACCTTC.

The chain uses TRBV5-5 and TRBJ2-3; perhaps TRBD2 as D (5 bases). Germline V gives CDR1 SGHKS, CDR2 YYEKEE (reference sequence). Between the trimmed V and J ends, which lost 0 bases and 4 bases, there was a span of 9 bases. The CDR3 runs to 14 residues. This CDR3 reads CASSLGPGSDTQYF. The CDR3 DNA is TGTGCCAGCAGCTTGGGACCGGGGTCAGATACGCAGTATTTT.

The gene calls are TRBV6-2 or TRBV6-3 and TRBJ2-3; 9 bases map to TRBD1. V lost 0 bases, J lost 0 bases, and 4 bases stayed unmatched. CDR3 length: 17 residues. CDR1 MNHEY and CDR2 SVGEGT come from the germline V gene. The CDR3 spells CASSYSRDRASTDTQYF. In nucleotides, the CDR3 is TGTGCCAGCAGTTACTCGAGGGACAGGGCGAGCACAGATACGCAGTATTTT.

The J gene is TRBJ1-2, the V gene TRBV5-5; unclear D gene. CDR1 and CDR2 from the germline V gene are SGHKS and YYEKEE (reference sequence). There are 13 residues in the CDR3. The ends were cut back, 3 bases at V and 4 bases at J, with 10 bases in the middle. The CDR3 bases are TGTGCCAGCAGCTGGACGGACCTCTATGGCTACACCTTC. The encoded protein is CASSWTDLYGYTF.

This sequence joins TRBV18 and TRBJ1-5; no firm D call. V lost 3 bases, J lost 4 bases, and 10 bases lay in between. Germline CDR1 and CDR2: KGHSH and LQKENI. The CDR3 covers 14 residues. In nucleotides, the CDR3 is TGTGCCAGCTCACCTATGGCCAGTAATCAGCCCCAGCATTTT. It translates to CASSPMASNQPQHF.

The chain recombines TRBV6-6 with TRBJ2-1, with 10 bases that match TRBD1. V lost 2 bases, J lost 5 bases, and 6 bases stayed unmatched. Per germline, CDR1 MNHNY and CDR2 SVGAGI (reference sequence). This CDR3 contains 16 residues. Here the CDR3 reads CASSYPTGGTNNEQFF. The CDR3 coding sequence is TGTGCCAGCAGTTACCCGACAGGGGGCACTAACAATGAGCAGTTCTTC.

The chain carries TRBV6-6 and TRBJ2-1; the D gene is possibly TRBD1 (6 bases). Trimming removed 2 bases at V and 2 bases at J, with 13 bases between. The CDR3 is 16 residues long. CDR1 MNHNY and CDR2 SVGAGI come from the germline V gene (reference sequence). This chain's CDR3 is CASSYGPGAPYNEQFF. Here the CDR3 DNA reads TGTGCCAGCAGTTACGGCCCAGGGGCACCCTACAATGAGCAGTTCTTC.

V and J are TRBV6-4 and TRBJ2-3; D is uncertain. This CDR3 region has 13 residues. Between the trimmed V and J ends, which lost 0 bases and 6 bases, there was a span of 7 bases. Germline CDR1 and CDR2: MRHNA and SNTAGT. This chain's CDR3 is CASSDSPRDTQYF. The CDR3 DNA sequence: TGTGCCAGCAGTGACTCCCCGCGGGATACGCAGTATTTT.